Sequencing of this T cell receptor beta chain was carried out in a study of CD8 T cells in ankylosing spondylitis (dated by TCRdb to about 2017). The study in broad terms: To find TCR variants linked to disease, the study profiled T cell receptor beta repertoires in ankylosing spondylitis patients and healthy donors. The whole study cohort included over a hundred healthy donors and under 30 ankylosing spondylitis patients. Peripheral blood samples were taken, and synovial fluid was additionally collected from ankylosing spondylitis patients.

CDR1 and CDR2 are drawn from the germline V gene: SGHRS, YFSETQ. There are 12 amino acids in the CDR3, from cysteine to phenylalanine inclusive. Of the read, only the CDR3 DNA is kept; its 36 bases are in frame from base 1. A distance of 6 bases separates the germline ends of V and J, which lose 0 bases and 5 bases respectively. Many counts were recorded for this clonotype. It has no known antigen specificity. No base-level quality is on record; no much larger clone is a single base apart. Beyond this particular receptor, the publication reports: Some motif variants were previously reported in synovial fluid and blood of reactive arthritis patients, suggesting common disease-initiation mechanisms. A CD8+ phenotype was shown by the disease-linked clones, which were found at relatively low frequencies in peripheral blood. According to the report, matched synovial fluid samples from ankylosing spondylitis patients were significantly enriched for the disease-linked clones. Blood from ankylosing spondylitis patients appeared to be characterized by a TCR beta motif made up of several highly homologous amino acid variants.

TCRdb records Illumina HiSeq 2500 as the sequencer. Quantitative 5'-RACE with molecular barcodes was the method used to prepare the TCR beta libraries. The study's own analysis went as follows. A new computational method, built on a probabilistic model of VDJ rearrangement, was used to identify disease-linked TCR variants. The raw public reads went through TCRdb reprocessing: fastp at Q25, MiXCR clone calling, in-frame beta chains kept. All rows with the same CDR3 protein become a single entry with the most common DNA and genes. In this record, the V and J calls reflect TCRdb's handling and not the investigators' own analysis. For this sample the table gives around 30,000 distinct CDR3 sequences, of which 5.5% to 8% were detected only once. Of the sample, roughly a tenth falls within the top ten clones.

The sample taken for sequencing was blood, either unsorted or a sorted T cell fraction (not recorded which). The chain is encoded by TRBV5-1 joined to TRBJ2-7; no D gene is confidently identified. This receptor was taken from a male donor with ankylosing spondylitis or in good health (not recorded which). The CDR3 in this case is CASSLGQHEQYF. The nucleotides read TGCGCCAGCAGCTTGGGGCAACACGAGCAGTACTTC. Extended through the reference TRBV5-1 and TRBJ2-7 proteins, this CDR3 yields the full variable domain: KAGVTQTPRYLIKTRGQQVTLSCSPISGHRSVSWYQQTPGQGLQFLFEYFSETQRNKGNFPGRFSGRQFSNSRSEMNVSTLELGDSALYLCASSLGQHEQYFGPGTRLTVT.